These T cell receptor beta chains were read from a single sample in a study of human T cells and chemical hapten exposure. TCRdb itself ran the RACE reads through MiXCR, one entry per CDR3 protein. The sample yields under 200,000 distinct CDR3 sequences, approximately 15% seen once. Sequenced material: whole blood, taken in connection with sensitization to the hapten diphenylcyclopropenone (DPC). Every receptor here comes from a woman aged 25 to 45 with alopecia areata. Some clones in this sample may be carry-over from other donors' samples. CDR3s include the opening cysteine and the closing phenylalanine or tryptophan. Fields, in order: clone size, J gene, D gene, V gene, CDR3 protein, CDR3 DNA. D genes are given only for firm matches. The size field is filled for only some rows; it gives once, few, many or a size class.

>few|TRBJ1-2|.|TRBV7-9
CASSLFQTDYGYTF
TGTGCCAGCAGCTTGTTCCAGACGGACTATGGCTACACCTTC
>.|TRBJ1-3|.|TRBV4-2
CASSQQSNRNSGNTIYF
TGTGCCAGCAGCCAACAGTCCAACAGGAACTCTGGAAACACCATATATTTT
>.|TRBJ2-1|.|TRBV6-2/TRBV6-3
CASSYLAAIYNEQFF
TGTGCCAGCAGTTATTTGGCGGCCATCTACAATGAGCAGTTCTTC
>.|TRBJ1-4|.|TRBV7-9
CASSLAPGTGNEKLFF
TGTGCCAGCAGCTTAGCGCCAGGGACCGGTAATGAAAAACTGTTTTTT
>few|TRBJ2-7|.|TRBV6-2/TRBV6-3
CASSIRVRAEQYF
TGTGCCAGCAGTATCCGGGTCAGGGCCGAGCAGTACTTC
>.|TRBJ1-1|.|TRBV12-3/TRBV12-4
CASRTGARGEAFF
TGTGCCAGCAGGACCGGGGCCCGGGGTGAAGCTTTCTTT
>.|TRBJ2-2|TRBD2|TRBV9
CASSILSSGVNTGELFF
TGTGCCAGCAGCATCCTATCTAGCGGAGTAAACACCGGGGAGCTGTTTTTT
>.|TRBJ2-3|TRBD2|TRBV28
CASIQGSSGRRIDTQYF
TGTGCCAGCATTCAGGGTTCAAGCGGGAGGAGAATAGATACGCAGTATTTT
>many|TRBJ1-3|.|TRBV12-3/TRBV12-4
CASNYGPGNTIYF
TGTGCCAGCAACTACGGGCCTGGAAACACCATATATTTT
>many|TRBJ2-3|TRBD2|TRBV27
CASSLGLAGVADTQYF
TGTGCCAGCAGCTTAGGACTAGCGGGGGTGGCAGATACGCAGTATTTT
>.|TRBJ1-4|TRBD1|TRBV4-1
CASSQEGQGLEKLFF
TGCGCCAGCAGCCAGGAAGGACAGGGCTTGGAAAAACTGTTTTTT
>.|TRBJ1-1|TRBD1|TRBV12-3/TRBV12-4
CASSSQGGLTEAFF
TGTGCCAGCAGTTCGCAGGGGGGGCTCACTGAAGCTTTCTTT
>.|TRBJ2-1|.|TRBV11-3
CASSLDGTRPSYEQFF
TGTGCCAGCAGCTTAGATGGGACCAGGCCTAGCTATGAGCAGTTCTTC
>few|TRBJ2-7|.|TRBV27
CASSRNPYEQYF
TGTGCCAGCTCAAGGAATCCCTACGAGCAGTACTTC
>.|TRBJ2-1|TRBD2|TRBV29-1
CSVEWLAGGYEQFF
TGCAGCGTTGAATGGCTAGCGGGAGGCTATGAGCAGTTCTTC
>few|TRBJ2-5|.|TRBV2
CASSEVSTGQETQYF
TGTGCCAGCAGTGAAGTATCTACTGGCCAAGAGACCCAGTACTTC
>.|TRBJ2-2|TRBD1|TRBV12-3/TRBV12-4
CASSLYRRTGLTGELFF
TGTGCCAGCAGTTTATACCGTAGGACAGGTCTCACCGGGGAGCTGTTTTTT
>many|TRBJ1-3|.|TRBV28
CASSLAVTVSGNTIYF
TGTGCCAGCAGTTTAGCCGTCACAGTCTCTGGAAACACCATATATTTT
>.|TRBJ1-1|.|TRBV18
CASSPRENTEAFF
TGTGCCAGCTCACCACGGGAGAACACTGAAGCTTTCTTT
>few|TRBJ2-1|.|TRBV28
CASSLDLVEQFF
TGTGCCAGCAGTTTAGATCTGGTTGAGCAGTTCTTC
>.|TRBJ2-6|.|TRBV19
CASRPDADRPVLTF
TGTGCCAGTAGACCCGACGCTGATCGGCCCGTCCTGACTTTC
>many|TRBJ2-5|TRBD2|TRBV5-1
CASSLGTREQETQYF
TGCGCCAGCAGCTTAGGGACTAGAGAACAAGAGACCCAGTACTTC
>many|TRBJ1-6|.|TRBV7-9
CASSHRDPNSPLHF
TGTGCCAGCAGCCACCGGGACCCTAATTCACCCCTCCACTTT
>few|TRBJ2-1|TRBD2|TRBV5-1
CASSRREPGLAETLSYNEQFF
TGCGCCAGCAGCAGGAGAGAACCGGGACTAGCGGAAACTCTTTCCTACAATGAGCAGTTCTTC
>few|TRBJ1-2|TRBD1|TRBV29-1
CSVDQIRDRAYYGYTF
TGCAGCGTTGATCAAATCCGGGACAGGGCATACTATGGCTACACCTTC
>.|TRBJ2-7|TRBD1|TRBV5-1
CASSLGGTGAYEQYF
TGCGCCAGCAGCTTGGGCGGGACAGGGGCCTACGAGCAGTACTTC
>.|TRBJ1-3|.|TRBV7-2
CASSHTGGPSLGTIYF
TGTGCCAGCAGCCACACTGGGGGACCCAGCCTAGGCACCATATATTTT
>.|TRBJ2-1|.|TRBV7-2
CASSFFGNEQFF
TGTGCCAGCAGCTTTTTTGGCAATGAGCAGTTCTTC
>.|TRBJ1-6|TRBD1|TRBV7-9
CASSFTGVGSPLHF
TGTGCCAGCAGCTTCACAGGGGTGGGGTCACCCCTCCACTTT
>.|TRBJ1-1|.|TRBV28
CASSRTTEAFF
TGTGCCAGCAGTCGCACTACTGAAGCTTTCTTT
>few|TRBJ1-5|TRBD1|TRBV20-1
CSAGQGLYSNQPQHF
TGCAGTGCTGGACAGGGCCTGTATAGCAATCAGCCCCAGCATTTT
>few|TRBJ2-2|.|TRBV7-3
CASSHSLAGELFF
TGTGCCAGCAGCCACTCGTTGGCCGGGGAGCTGTTTTTT
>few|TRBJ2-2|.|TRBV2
CASSDIVLAGELFF
TGTGCCAGCAGCGATATAGTCCTCGCCGGGGAGCTGTTTTTT
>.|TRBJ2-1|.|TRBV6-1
CASSERYRTSRSYNEQFF
TGTGCCAGCAGTGAAAGGTACCGAACTAGTAGGTCCTACAATGAGCAGTTCTTC
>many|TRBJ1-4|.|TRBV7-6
CASSSGHRTNEKLFF
TGTGCCAGCAGCTCAGGACATAGAACTAATGAAAAACTGTTTTTT
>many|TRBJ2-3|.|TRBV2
CASSEAPSTDTQYF
TGTGCCAGCAGTGAAGCGCCTAGCACAGATACGCAGTATTTT
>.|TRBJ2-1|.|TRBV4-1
CASSQWSVYNEQFF
TGCGCCAGCAGCCAATGGAGCGTTTACAATGAGCAGTTCTTC
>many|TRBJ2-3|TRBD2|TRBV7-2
CASSLESWWRGGSDTQYF
TGTGCCAGCAGCTTAGAGAGTTGGTGGCGGGGGGGATCGGATACGCAGTATTTT
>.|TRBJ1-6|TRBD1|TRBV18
CASSPYRGYSPLHF
TGTGCCAGCTCACCATACAGGGGGTATTCACCCCTCCACTTT
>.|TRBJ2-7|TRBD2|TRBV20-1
CSATSLGGAYEQYF
TGCAGTGCTACGTCACTCGGGGGGGCCTACGAGCAGTACTTC
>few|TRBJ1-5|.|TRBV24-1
CATEGHSNQPQHF
TGTGCCACCGAGGGTCATAGCAATCAGCCCCAGCATTTT
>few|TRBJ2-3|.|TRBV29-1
CSVSQSPDTQYF
TGCAGCGTTTCACAGTCCCCAGATACGCAGTATTTT
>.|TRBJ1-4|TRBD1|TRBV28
CASSSGGATNEKLFF
TGTGCCAGCAGTTCAGGGGGCGCAACTAATGAAAAACTGTTTTTT
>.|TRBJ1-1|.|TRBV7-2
CASSLSGTTEAFF
TGTGCCAGCAGCTTAAGTGGTACGACAGAAGCTTTCTTT
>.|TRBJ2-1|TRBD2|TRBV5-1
CASSSTSGSSHNEQFF
TGCGCCAGCAGCTCGACTAGCGGGAGTAGCCACAATGAGCAGTTCTTC
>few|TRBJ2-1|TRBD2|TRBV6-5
CASRRLAGGRYTYNEQFF
TGTGCCAGCAGGCGACTAGCGGGAGGGAGGTACACCTACAATGAGCAGTTCTTC
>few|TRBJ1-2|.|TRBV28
CASSSSDTYGYTF
TGTGCCAGCAGTTCTTCTGACACCTATGGCTACACCTTC
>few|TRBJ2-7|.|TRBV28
CASRWGRQPYEQYF
TGTGCCAGCAGATGGGGCCGCCAACCCTACGAGCAGTACTTC
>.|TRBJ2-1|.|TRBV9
CANRDHRNEQFF
TGTGCCAATCGGGACCACAGGAATGAGCAGTTCTTC
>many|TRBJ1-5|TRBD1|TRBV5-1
CASSQTGGDQPQHF
TGCGCCAGCAGCCAAACAGGGGGGGATCAGCCCCAGCATTTT
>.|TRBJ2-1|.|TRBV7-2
CASSSGTRLGDEQFF
TGTGCCAGCAGCTCCGGGACCCGGCTAGGCGATGAGCAGTTCTTC